This is a list of T cell receptor beta chains from one sample in a study of T-cell memory formation after mild COVID-19. MiXCR, applied by TCRdb to the 5' RACE reads, yields one record per CDR3 protein. The data show 45,000 to 50,000 distinct CDR3 sequences, approximately 7% seen once. Sequenced sample: PBMCs or a T cell subset sorted from them (not recorded which). Receptors were obtained from a man aged 18-30 years who had mild COVID-19 (a few samples of this study predate the infection). Cell type and time point are not known. Each CDR3 is given with its conserved first and last residue. Fields, in order: D gene, J gene, clone size, V gene, CDR3 DNA, CDR3 protein. D genes are given only for firm matches. Size is omitted from some rows. Given values are once, few, many or a class for expanded clones.

>.|TRBJ2-3|.|TRBV6-5
TGTGCCAGCAGACTCGACCCAAACACAGATACGCAGTATTTT
CASRLDPNTDTQYF
>.|TRBJ2-6|few|TRBV9
TGTGCCAGCACCCCGGGGGGCTCTCCTTCTGGGGCCAACGTCCTGACTTTC
CASTPGGSPSGANVLTF
>.|TRBJ2-7|.|TRBV7-2
TGTGCCAGCAGCTTAGTCGTCCACTCCTCCTACGAGCAGTACTTC
CASSLVVHSSYEQYF
>.|TRBJ2-3|few|TRBV15
TGTGCCACCAGCAGAGAGTCAAGGACAGATACGCAGTATTTT
CATSRESRTDTQYF
>.|TRBJ2-5|many|TRBV6-1
TGTGCCAGCTCGGGGAATGGGCATCAAGAGACCCAGTACTTC
CASSGNGHQETQYF
>.|TRBJ1-2|.|TRBV5-1
TGCGCCAGCAGCGGACGTCCAGGGGCGCTTGGCTACACCTTC
CASSGRPGALGYTF
>TRBD1|TRBJ1-4|few|TRBV6-5
TGTGCCAGCAGTTACTCCGGACAGGGAAGAGAAAAACTGTTTTTT
CASSYSGQGREKLFF
>TRBD1|TRBJ2-1|few|TRBV13
TGTGCCAGCAGCTCCCCCCAAGGACAGGGGGGTGAGCAGTTCTTC
CASSSPQGQGGEQFF
>.|TRBJ2-3|.|TRBV6-2/TRBV6-3
TGTGCCAGCAGTTACAGGGCGGCAGATACGCAGTATTTT
CASSYRAADTQYF
>TRBD1|TRBJ1-1|.|TRBV5-1
TGCGCCAGCAGCCTGCAGACAGGGGGGATGGACACTGAAGCTTTCTTT
CASSLQTGGMDTEAFF
>.|TRBJ2-3|many|TRBV5-1
TGCGCCAGCAGCTTTACTGACCCCACAGATACGCAGTATTTT
CASSFTDPTDTQYF
>.|TRBJ2-1|many|TRBV6-2/TRBV6-3
TGTGCCAGCAGTTACGGCGGGGGCCTGAGCTCCTACAATGAGCAGTTCTTC
CASSYGGGLSSYNEQFF
>.|TRBJ2-3|few|TRBV3-1
TGTGCCAGCAGCCAAGAAATACTGGCAGATACGCAGTATTTT
CASSQEILADTQYF
>TRBD1|TRBJ2-1|.|TRBV24-1
TGTGCCACCAGTGATGCTTCAGGACAGGGGTCCTACAATGAGCAGTTCTTC
CATSDASGQGSYNEQFF
>.|TRBJ2-2|.|TRBV7-2
TGTGCCAGCAGCTCTTCAGGGGGGATCGGGGAGCTGTTTTTT
CASSSSGGIGELFF
>.|TRBJ1-6|.|TRBV28
TGTGCCAGCAGTTTAGTCGACTCGAGGGCACCCCTCCACTTT
CASSLVDSRAPLHF
>.|TRBJ2-2|many|TRBV7-9
TGTGCCAGCAGGCGAAGGGTTTCCAACACCGGGGAGCTGTTTTTT
CASRRRVSNTGELFF
>.|TRBJ1-2|few|TRBV6-5
TGTGCCAGCAGAGGAGGGCTTACTAACTATGGCTACACCTTC
CASRGGLTNYGYTF
>.|TRBJ2-1|few|TRBV5-1
TGCGCCAGCAGCTTGGAAGGGGGGGCCGCAAATGAGCAGTTCTTC
CASSLEGGAANEQFF
>.|TRBJ2-2|medium-sized|TRBV12-3/TRBV12-4
TGTGCCAGCAGTCGATCCACCGGGGAGCTGTTTTTT
CASSRSTGELFF
>TRBD1|TRBJ1-5|few|TRBV7-2
TGTGCCAGCAGTTCGGACAGGGACCAGCCCCAGCATTTT
CASSSDRDQPQHF
>.|TRBJ2-2|.|TRBV6-2/TRBV6-3
TGTGCCAGCATTGATAGGAAGGGACAAGTGGACACCGGGGAGCTGTTTTTT
CASIDRKGQVDTGELFF